Following are 22 T cell receptor beta chains from one sample sequenced in a study of cytomegalovirus exposure and HLA in healthy donors. Profiled with immunoSEQ multiplex PCR; TCRdb holds only in-frame clones, not every one. The table has fewer than 150,000 clones, approximately 82% seen once. The sample was PBMCs. The receptors were sampled from a man younger than 45 in good health and CMV-seropositive.

This chain joins TRBV5-4 and TRBJ2-3, with TRBD2 identical over 8 bases. Per germline, CDR1 SGHNT and CDR2 YYREEE (reference sequence). V lost 0 bases, J lost 1 base, and 4 bases stayed unmatched. This CDR3 contains 16 residues. This CDR3 reads CASSLGSRGGTDTQYF. DNA for the CDR3: TGTGCCAGCAGCTTGGGGTCGCGGGGGGGCACAGATACGCAGTATTTT.

V and J are TRBV7-9 and TRBJ2-3; 8 bases map to TRBD2. V shed 0 bases and J 4 bases; nucleotides not matched to a gene: 9. Germline values: CDR1 SEHNR, CDR2 FQNEAQ (reference sequence). The CDR3 is made up of 17 amino acids. CDR3 amino acids: CASSLALREDYADTQYF. CDR3 DNA sequence: TGTGCCAGCAGCTTAGCTCTGCGGGAGGATTACGCAGATACGCAGTATTTT.

The V and J genes are TRBV9 and TRBJ1-2; TRBD1 agrees at 10 bases. This CDR3 has 15 residues. With V trimmed by 3 bases and J by 7 bases, 9 bases remained unmatched. Germline loops: CDR1 SGDLS, CDR2 YYNGEE. CDR3 region: CASSAGQGGLGGYTF. The CDR3 DNA sequence: TGTGCCAGCAGCGCTGGACAGGGGGGACTGGGTGGCTACACCTTC.

The V gene is TRBV6-5, the J gene TRBJ1-2; D perhaps matches TRBD1 (6 bases). This CDR3 is built from 13 residues. Germline lookup yields CDR1 MNHEY and CDR2 SVGAGI. Trimming took 4 bases from V and 8 from J, leaving 14 bases between them. The CDR3 nucleotides are TGTGCCAGCAGTTTCTTAGGGGGAGGGGGCTACACCTTC. This translates into CASSFLGGGGYTF.

This chain connects TRBV6-6 to TRBJ2-7, with 7 bases lining up with TRBD2. The V segment lost 2 bases and the J segment 5 bases; nucleotides outside the gene matches: 6. The CDR3 is 14 residues long. Germline CDR1 and CDR2: MNHNY and SVGAGI (reference sequence). The CDR3 DNA is TGTGCCAGCAGTTACGCGGGAGCATCCCACGAGCAGTACTTC. Translating it yields CASSYAGASHEQYF.

V usage is TRBV7-2 and J usage is TRBJ2-7; 7 bases fit TRBD2. The CDR3 spans 14 residues. Germline CDR1 is SGHTA and CDR2 is FQGNSA. Losses at the gene ends were 6 bases for V and 3 bases for J; bases not matched to a gene: 8. The CDR3 spells CASRPGGLGYEQYF. The CDR3 nucleotides are TGTGCCAGCAGACCGGGGGGATTAGGCTACGAGCAGTACTTC. The full variable domain, with the rest looked up from reference TRBV7-2 and TRBJ2-7, is GAGVSQSPSNKVTEKGKDVELRCDPISGHTALYWYRQSLGQGLEFLIYFQGNSAPDKSGLPSDRFSAERTGGSVSTLTIQRTQQEDSAVYLCASRPGGLGYEQYFGPGTRLTVT.

This sequence joins TRBV4-2 and TRBJ2-5; D unclear. The CDR3 extends over 14 amino acids. Looked up from germline, CDR1 is LGHNA and CDR2 is YNFKEQ. V was cut by 1 base and J by 3 bases, with 9 bases left in between. The CDR3 DNA follows: TGTGCCAGCAGCCAAGCGGCTCTAGAAGAGACCCAGTACTTC. Translating it yields CASSQAALEETQYF.

The table lists this clone with many counts. The chain has TRBV6-1 and TRBJ1-4; a possible D gene is TRBD1 (6 bases). This CDR3 contains 13 residues. Germline values: CDR1 MNHNS, CDR2 SASEGT. V was shortened by 6 bases and J by 8 bases, with 13 bases between the two germline ends. The CDR3 bases are TGTGCCAGCAGCAACAGGGAATACGAAAAACTGTTTTTT. Encoded protein: CASSNREYEKLFF.

J is TRBJ1-4 and V is TRBV2; 11 bases line up with TRBD1. Losses at the gene ends were 7 bases for V and 8 bases for J; bases not matched to a gene: 6. This CDR3 spans 14 amino acids. CDR1 is SNHLY, CDR2 FYNNEI, per germline. Here the CDR3 reads CASKTGTGGEKLFF. The CDR3 DNA reads as TGTGCCAGCAAGACCGGGACAGGGGGAGAAAAACTGTTTTTT.

The CDR3: CASRNSRNTGNTIYF. The CDR3 region has the DNA TGTGCCAGCAGAAATTCGAGGAACACTGGAAACACCATATATTTT. J is TRBJ1-3 and V is TRBV6-5; unclear D gene. The germline V gene has CDR1 MNHEY and CDR2 SVGAGI. The CDR3 contains 15 residues. V was pared by 6 bases and J by 2 bases, with 14 bases between.

The CDR3 reads CASSPGDTQYF. The CDR3 DNA is TGTGCCAGCAGCCCGGGGGATACGCAGTATTTT. The chain has TRBV9 and TRBJ2-3, with D perhaps TRBD2 (5 bases). The CDR3 totals 11 residues. Germline V gene data show CDR1 as SGDLS and CDR2 as YYNGEE. V lost 4 bases, J lost 6 bases, and 6 bases lay in between.

This clone came up once. The genes are TRBV5-1 and TRBJ1-4; 9 bases fit TRBD1. The CDR3 totals 15 residues. Germline CDR1 reads SGHRS; CDR2 reads YFSETQ. Trimming cost V 4 bases and J 8 bases; bases outside gene matches: 9. The CDR3 region is CASSPGTGLGEKLFF. Written as DNA, the CDR3 is TGCGCCAGCAGCCCCGGGACAGGGTTGGGCGAAAAACTGTTTTTT.

This clone was observed a handful of times. The V call is TRBV7-2, the J call TRBJ1-1; 7 bases map to TRBD1. Trimming took 2 bases from V and 2 from J; bases not matched to a gene: 2. CDR3 length: 14 amino acids. Looked up from germline, CDR1 is SGHTA and CDR2 is FQGNSA. The CDR3 DNA reads as TGTGCCAGCAGCTTACAGGGGGTTAACACTGAAGCTTTCTTT. Protein product: CASSLQGVNTEAFF.

The chain joins TRBV10-2 to TRBJ2-7; 12 nucleotides agree with TRBD2. The CDR3 is 19 residues long. In germline, CDR1 is WSHSY, CDR2 SAAADI. The J segment lost 3 bases and the V segment lost 8 bases, leaving 20 bases of the junction unmatched. The CDR3 DNA is TGCGCCAGCGGACCCCTCGGGAGGACTAGCGGGATGAGGGGCTACGAGCAGTACTTC. Translating it yields CASGPLGRTSGMRGYEQYF.

The V call is TRBV28, the J call TRBJ1-5, with D uncertain. The germline V gene encodes CDR1 MDHEN and CDR2 SYDVKM. Trimming took 6 bases from V and 4 from J, leaving 13 bases between them. The CDR3 extends over 14 amino acids. CDR3 amino acids: CASSFGLPNQPQHF. DNA of the CDR3: TGTGCCAGCAGCTTCGGACTTCCTAATCAGCCCCAGCATTTT.

The genes are TRBV18 and TRBJ1-5, with D perhaps TRBD1 (5 bases). This CDR3 comprises 15 residues. Germline CDR1 is KGHSH and CDR2 is LQKENI. V dropped 2 bases and J dropped 0 bases, with 8 bases sitting between them. CDR3 sequence: CASSPSDSSNQPQHF. The CDR3 DNA sequence: TGTGCCAGCTCACCATCCGACAGTAGCAATCAGCCCCAGCATTTT. Full variable domain (rest looked up from reference TRBV18 and TRBJ1-5): NAGVMQNPRHLVRRRGQEARLRCSPMKGHSHVYWYRQLPEEGLKFMVYLQKENIIDESGMPKERFSAEFPKEGPSILRIQQVVRGDSAAYFCASSPSDSSNQPQHFGDGTRLSIL.

This clone has a handful of counts. This chain connects TRBV25-1 to TRBJ1-2, with D tentatively TRBD1 (6 bases). The germline V gene encodes CDR1 MGHDK and CDR2 SYGVNS. The length of the CDR3 is 13 residues. Trimming took 2 bases from V and 2 from J, leaving 6 bases between them. CDR3 in DNA: TGTGCCAGCAGTGAAGGACAGAACTATGGCTACACCTTC. Protein: CASSEGQNYGYTF.

The chain carries TRBV11-3 and TRBJ1-1; D is unclear. Germline assignment: CDR1 SGHNT and CDR2 YENEEA. CDR3 length equals 15 residues. V dropped 0 bases and J dropped 4 bases, with 12 bases sitting between them. CDR3 in amino acids: CASSLDHRGPTEAFF. The CDR3 bases are TGTGCCAGCAGCTTAGATCATCGTGGCCCCACTGAAGCTTTCTTT.

The chain recombines TRBV7-9 with TRBJ2-1; D is perhaps TRBD1 (6 bases). The V gene lost 4 bases and the J gene lost 0 bases, with 16 bases spanning the gap. The CDR3 loop spans 17 amino acids. Germline V CDR1 and CDR2: SEHNR, FQNEAQ (reference sequence). The CDR3 loop is CASSSRTVQPSYNEQFF. The CDR3 DNA is TGTGCCAGCAGCTCTCGGACAGTCCAACCCTCCTACAATGAGCAGTTCTTC.

This clone has only one observation. The chain joins TRBV7-2 to TRBJ1-5; 9 bases map to TRBD1. In germline, CDR1 is SGHTA, CDR2 FQGNSA. J was trimmed by 6 bases and V by 5 bases; bases with no gene match: 5. This CDR3 spans 14 amino acids. CDR3 residues: CASSQTGGGQPQHF. The CDR3 nucleotides read TGTGCCAGCAGCCAAACAGGGGGCGGTCAGCCCCAGCATTTT.

This clone was counted only a few times. This chain joins TRBV12-5 and TRBJ1-5, with D possibly being TRBD1 (6 bases). Germline assignment: CDR1 LGHNT and CDR2 FRNRAP. Trimming cost V 5 bases and J 7 bases, with 15 bases left between them. CDR3 length equals 14 residues. The CDR3 DNA sequence: TGTGCTAGTGGTCCTTCGCAGGGGCACCAGCCCCAGCATTTT. It translates to CASGPSQGHQPQHF. Full variable domain (outside the CDR3, taken from reference TRBV12-5 and TRBJ1-5): DARVTQTPRHKVTEMGQEVTMRCQPILGHNTVFWYRQTMMQGLELLAYFRNRAPLDDSGMPKDRFSAEMPDATLATLKIQPSEPRDSAVYFCASGPSQGHQPQHFGDGTRLSIL.

The chain is built from TRBV9 and TRBJ2-5; 15 nucleotides agree with TRBD2. Per germline, CDR1 SGDLS and CDR2 YYNGEE. The CDR3 contains 17 residues. V shed 0 bases, J shed 4 bases, and the junction held 4 bases outside the gene matches. CDR3 amino acids: CASSVGTSGGARETQYF. The CDR3, as DNA: TGTGCCAGCAGCGTAGGGACTAGCGGGGGGGCGAGAGAGACCCAGTACTTC.